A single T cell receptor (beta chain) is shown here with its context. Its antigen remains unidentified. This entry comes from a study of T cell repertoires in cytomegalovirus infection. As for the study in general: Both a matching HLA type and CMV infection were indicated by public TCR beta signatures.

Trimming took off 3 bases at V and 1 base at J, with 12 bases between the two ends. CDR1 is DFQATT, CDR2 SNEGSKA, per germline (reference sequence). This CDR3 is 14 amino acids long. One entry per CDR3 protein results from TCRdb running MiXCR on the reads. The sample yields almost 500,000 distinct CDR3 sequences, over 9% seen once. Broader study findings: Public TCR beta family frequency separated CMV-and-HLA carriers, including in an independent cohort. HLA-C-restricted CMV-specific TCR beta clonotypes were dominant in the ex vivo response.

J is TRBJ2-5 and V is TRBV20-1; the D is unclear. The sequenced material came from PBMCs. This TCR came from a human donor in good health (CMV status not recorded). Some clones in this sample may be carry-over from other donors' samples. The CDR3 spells CSARASWGQETQYF. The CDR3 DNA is TGCAGTGCTAGGGCCTCCTGGGGCCAAGAGACCCAGTACTTC.